This TCR beta chain was profiled in a study of patients and donors after allogeneic stem cell transplantation. TCRdb reprocessed the RT-PCR reads with MiXCR, giving one entry per CDR3 protein. The profile shows about 90,000 distinct CDR3 sequences, around 46% of them singletons. This TCR came from a human donor who was either an allogeneic HSCT recipient or a stem cell or donor lymphocyte infusion donor (not recorded which). It is not recorded whose cells these are; they may come from a transplant donor. The sequenced material came from blood, either unsorted or a sorted T cell fraction (not recorded which).

This CDR3 reads CASSPTVSTEAFF. The CDR3 region has the DNA TGTGCCAGCAGTCCCACGGTTTCCACTGAAGCTTTCTTT. The chain links TRBV6-2 or TRBV6-3 to TRBJ1-1; D is unresolved. Germline-derived CDR1 and CDR2 are MNHEY and SVGEGT. The V and J ends lost 5 bases and 4 bases respectively, with 11 bases between them. The CDR3 covers 13 residues.